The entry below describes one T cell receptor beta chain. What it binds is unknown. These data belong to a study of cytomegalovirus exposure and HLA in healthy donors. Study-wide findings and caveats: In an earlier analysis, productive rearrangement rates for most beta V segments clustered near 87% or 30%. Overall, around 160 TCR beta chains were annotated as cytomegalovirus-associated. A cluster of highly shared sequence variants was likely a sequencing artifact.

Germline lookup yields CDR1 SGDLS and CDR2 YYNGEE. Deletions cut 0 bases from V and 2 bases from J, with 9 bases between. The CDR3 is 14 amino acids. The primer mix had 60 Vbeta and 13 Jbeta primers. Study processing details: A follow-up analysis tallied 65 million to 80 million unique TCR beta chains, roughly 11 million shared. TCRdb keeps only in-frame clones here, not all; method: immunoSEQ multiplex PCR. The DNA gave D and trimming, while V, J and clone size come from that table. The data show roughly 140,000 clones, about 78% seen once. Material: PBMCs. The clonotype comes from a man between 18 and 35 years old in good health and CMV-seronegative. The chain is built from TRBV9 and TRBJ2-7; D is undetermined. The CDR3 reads CASSVAAGPYEQYF. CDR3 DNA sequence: TGTGCCAGCAGCGTAGCGGCAGGCCCCTACGAGCAGTACTTC.